This note documents a single T cell receptor beta chain sequence. V was clipped by 5 bases and J by 10 bases; unmatched bases: 2. Per the germline V gene, CDR1 is SGHTA and CDR2 is FQGNSA. The length of the CDR3 is 11 residues. The sample originates from a study of blood T cell repertoires in COVID-19. Overall study: Spain, Italy and the United States supplied samples that represented acute and convalescent COVID-19.

Participants were aged about 18 to 100 years from around 25 US areas. How the authors handled the data: Amplification from reference gene primers served as the basis for estimated nucleated cell counts. Sequencing used immunoSEQ multiplex PCR; TCRdb keeps in-frame clones, though not all of them. V, J and clone size were drawn from that table, and D and trimming were deduced from the DNA. The sample has 200,000 to 250,000 clones, around 88% seen once. The receptor comes from a woman aged 50 to 60 with acute COVID-19. The source material was PBMCs or T cells enriched from blood (not recorded which). The chain has TRBV7-2 and TRBJ2-1; 7 bases are a match to TRBD2. The DNA for the CDR3 is TGTGCCAGCAGCCCGGGGGGAGAGCAGTTCTTC. As protein: CASSPGGEQFF.